The count of the clone carrying this TCR beta chain is one. The data were produced by immunoSEQ multiplex PCR, yet TCRdb's version contains in-frame clones alone and is incomplete. Here the sample spans some 110,000 clones, about 89% being singletons. This entry comes from a study of blood T cell repertoires in COVID-19. Germline CDR1 is SGHVS and CDR2 is FQNEAQ. This CDR3 contains 16 residues. J gave up 7 bases and V 3 bases, and 13 bases lay outside the gene matches. The chain employs TRBV7-8 and TRBJ2-7; 9 bases match TRBD2. Material: peripheral blood. The clonotype comes from a man aged 40-55 years with acute or convalescent COVID-19. In nucleotides, the CDR3 is TGTGCCAGCAGCTTCAGACTAGCGGCTTTCGAGTCTGAGCAGTACTTC. Amino acid sequence: CASSFRLAAFESEQYF.